The clone carrying this T cell receptor (beta chain) was seen just once. Its target is unknown. The entry originates in a study of shared clonotypes between healthy human individuals. The study, taken as a whole, reports: Owing to a small donor count, the genetic and exposure-history diversity represented was limited.

The CDR3 is 18 amino acids. CDR1 LNHDA and CDR2 SQIVND come from the germline V gene (reference sequence). V shed 1 base and J 6 bases; nucleotides not matched to a gene: 11. CD45RO negativity and positive selection for CCR7 defined naive CD8 cells, a population that excluded terminally differentiated effector memory CD45RA+ cells. Clones were sequenced by immunoSEQ multiplex PCR, and TCRdb holds only the in-frame ones, with some missing. The table shows nearly 600,000 clones, with roughly 95% occurring only once. Sequenced input: naive CD8+ T cells sorted from blood. This chain links TRBV19 with TRBJ2-2, with 10 bases fitting TRBD2. The receptor's source is a young woman in good health. CDR3 sequence: CASSIGLAGAVFPGELFF. The CDR3 DNA sequence: TGTGCCAGTAGTATAGGCCTAGCGGGAGCTGTGTTTCCCGGGGAGCTGTTTTTT.